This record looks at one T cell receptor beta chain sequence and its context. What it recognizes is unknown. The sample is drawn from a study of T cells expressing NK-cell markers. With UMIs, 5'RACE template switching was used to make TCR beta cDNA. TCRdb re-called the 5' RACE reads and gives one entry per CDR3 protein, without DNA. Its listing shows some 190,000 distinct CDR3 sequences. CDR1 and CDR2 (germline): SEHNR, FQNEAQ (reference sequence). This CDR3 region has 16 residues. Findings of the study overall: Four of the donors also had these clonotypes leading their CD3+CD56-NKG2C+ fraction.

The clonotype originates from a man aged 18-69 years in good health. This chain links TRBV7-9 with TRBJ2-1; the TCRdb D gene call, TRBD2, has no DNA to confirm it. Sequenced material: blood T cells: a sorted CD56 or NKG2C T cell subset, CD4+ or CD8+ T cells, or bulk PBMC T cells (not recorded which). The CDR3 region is CASTLGLYESYNEQFF.